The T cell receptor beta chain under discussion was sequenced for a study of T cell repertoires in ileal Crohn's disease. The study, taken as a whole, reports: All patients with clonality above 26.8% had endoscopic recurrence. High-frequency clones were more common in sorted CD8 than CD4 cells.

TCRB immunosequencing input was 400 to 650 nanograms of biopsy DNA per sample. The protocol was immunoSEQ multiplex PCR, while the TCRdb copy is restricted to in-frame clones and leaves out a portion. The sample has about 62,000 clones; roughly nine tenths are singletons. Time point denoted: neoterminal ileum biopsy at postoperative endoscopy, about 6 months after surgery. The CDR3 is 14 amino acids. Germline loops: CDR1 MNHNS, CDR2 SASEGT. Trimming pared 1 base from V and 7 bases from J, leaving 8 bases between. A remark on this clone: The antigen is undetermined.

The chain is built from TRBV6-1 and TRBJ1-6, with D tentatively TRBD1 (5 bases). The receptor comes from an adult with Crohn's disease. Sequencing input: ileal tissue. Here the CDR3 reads CASSEGTGNSPLHF. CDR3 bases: TGTGCCAGCAGTGAAGGCACAGGAAATTCACCCCTCCACTTT.